This T cell receptor beta chain came from a study of CD8 T cells in Susac syndrome. RNA, at about 0.45 to 1 ug, was reverse transcribed with random hexamers. MiXCR, applied by TCRdb to the immunoSEQ multiplex PCR reads, yields one record per CDR3 protein. The table records approximately 49,000 distinct CDR3 sequences, 85% to 95% of them present only once. V lost 5 bases to trimming and J lost 6 bases; unmatched junction nucleotides: 8. This CDR3 is built from 15 residues. CDR1 SGHVS and CDR2 FQNEAQ come from the germline V gene. Sample: CD8+ T cells from PBMCs. The J gene is TRBJ1-5, the V gene TRBV7-8; 9 bases fit TRBD1. This TCR was sampled from a human donor with Susac syndrome. The CDR3 coding sequence is TGTGCCAGCAGCCCCACAGGGGGCTTCGGTCAGCCCCAGCATTTT. Amino acid sequence: CASSPTGGFGQPQHF. The full variable domain, rest sourced from reference TRBV7-8 and TRBJ1-5, is GAGVSQSPRYKVAKRGQDVALRCDPISGHVSLFWYQQALGQGPEFLTYFQNEAQLDKSGLPSDRFFAERPEGSVSTLKIQRTQQEDSAVYLCASSPTGGFGQPQHFGDGTRLSIL.